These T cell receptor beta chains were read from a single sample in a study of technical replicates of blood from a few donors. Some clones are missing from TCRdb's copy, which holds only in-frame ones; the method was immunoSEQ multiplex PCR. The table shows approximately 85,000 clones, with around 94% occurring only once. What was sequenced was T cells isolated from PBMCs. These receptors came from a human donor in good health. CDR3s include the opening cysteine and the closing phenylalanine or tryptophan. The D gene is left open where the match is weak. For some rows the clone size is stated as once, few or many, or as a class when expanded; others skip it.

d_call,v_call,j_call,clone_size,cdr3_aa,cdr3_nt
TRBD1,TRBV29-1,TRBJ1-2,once,CSVAGTGETGYTF,TGCAGCGTTGCTGGGACAGGGGAAACTGGCTACACCTTC
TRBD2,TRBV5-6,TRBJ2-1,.,CASSLGLAGNNEQFF,TGTGCCAGCAGCTTGGGACTAGCGGGGAACAATGAGCAGTTCTTC
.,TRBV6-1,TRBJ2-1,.,CASSVRDSASNEQFF,TGTGCCAGCAGTGTCCGGGACTCGGCTTCCAATGAGCAGTTCTTC
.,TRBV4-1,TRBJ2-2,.,CASSPSTGELFF,TGCGCCAGCAGCCCCAGCACCGGGGAGCTGTTTTTT
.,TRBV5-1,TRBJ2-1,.,CASTQEPQNNEQFF,TGCGCCTCGACCCAGGAACCCCAAAACAATGAGCAGTTCTTC
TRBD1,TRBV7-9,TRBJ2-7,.,CASSLGDRGSYEQYF,TGTGCCAGCAGCTTAGGGGACAGGGGCTCCTACGAGCAGTACTTC
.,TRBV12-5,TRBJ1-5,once,CASGAGTLQPQHF,TGTGCTAGTGGCGCCGGGACACTTCAGCCCCAGCATTTT
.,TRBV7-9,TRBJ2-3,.,CASSPELGTDTQYF,TGTGCCAGCAGCCCCGAACTAGGCACAGATACGCAGTATTTT
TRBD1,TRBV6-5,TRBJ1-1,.,CASSYGLDRDTEAFF,TGTGCCAGCAGTTACGGGCTAGACAGGGACACTGAAGCTTTCTTT
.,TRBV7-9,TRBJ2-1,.,CASSPLLLGGWNEQFF,TGTGCCAGCAGCCCTCTTTTACTAGGGGGATGGAATGAGCAGTTCTTC
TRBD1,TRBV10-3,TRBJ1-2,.,CAISDPGTGGSYGYTF,TGTGCCATCAGTGACCCCGGGACAGGGGGCAGTTATGGCTACACCTTC
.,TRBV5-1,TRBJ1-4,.,CASSFDPWVGSEKLFF,TGCGCCAGCAGCTTCGATCCGTGGGTAGGGAGTGAAAAACTGTTTTTT
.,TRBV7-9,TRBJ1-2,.,CASSLAQGLGYGYTF,TGTGCCAGCAGCTTAGCTCAGGGGTTGGGCTATGGCTACACCTTC
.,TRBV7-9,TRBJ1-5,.,CASSLEGRAGNQPQHF,TGTGCCAGCAGCTTAGAAGGCAGGGCAGGCAATCAGCCCCAGCATTTT